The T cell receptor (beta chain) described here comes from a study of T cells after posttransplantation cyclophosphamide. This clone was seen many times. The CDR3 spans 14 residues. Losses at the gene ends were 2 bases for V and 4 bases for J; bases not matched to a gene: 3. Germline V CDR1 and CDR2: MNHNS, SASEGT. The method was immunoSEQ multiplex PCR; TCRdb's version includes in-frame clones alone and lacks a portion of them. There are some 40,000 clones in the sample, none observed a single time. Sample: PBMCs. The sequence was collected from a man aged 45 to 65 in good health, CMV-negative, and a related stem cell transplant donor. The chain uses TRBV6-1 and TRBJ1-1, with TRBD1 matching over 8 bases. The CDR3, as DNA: TGTGCCAGCAGTGAAATCGACAGGGGCACTGAAGCTTTCTTT. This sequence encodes CASSEIDRGTEAFF.